This T cell receptor beta chain was identified in a study of shared clonotypes between healthy human individuals. V shed 0 bases, J shed 9 bases, and the junction held 4 bases outside the gene matches. Germline V gene sequence: CDR1 SGHAT, CDR2 FQNNGV. This CDR3 comprises 15 residues. Only in-frame clones appear in the TCRdb table, and some are missing; sequencing was by immunoSEQ multiplex PCR. The table includes under 1,900,000 clones, less than 99% detected once. Sample: naive CD4+ T cells sorted from blood. Subset specified: CD45RA+ positively selected. The genes are TRBV11-2 and TRBJ2-1; 11 nucleotides agree with TRBD2. The receptor was derived from a man aged 25-45 years in good health. In nucleotides, the CDR3 is TGTGCCAGCAGCTTAGAACTAGCGGGAGTGTTTGAGCAGTTCTTC. Its translation is CASSLELAGVFEQFF.